These T cell receptor beta chains were read from a single sample in a study of T cell changes during pregnancy in multiple sclerosis. This table comes from immunoSEQ multiplex PCR, and its TCRdb copy is limited to in-frame clones, with some not included. The table records almost 95,000 clones, roughly nine tenths of them present only once. The sequenced sample was peripheral blood, obtained in the first trimester of pregnancy. The receptors here all came from a female donor with multiple sclerosis, enrolled in a pregnancy study. CDR3s include the opening cysteine and the closing phenylalanine or tryptophan. D genes are given only for firm matches. Some rows have no size entry. The others give once, few or many, or a class for an expanded clone.

D,size,J,V,CDR3,DNA
NA,NA,TRBJ1-1,TRBV6-4,CASSDSWGGYTEAFF,TGTGCCAGCAGTGATAGCTGGGGAGGGTACACTGAAGCTTTCTTT
NA,NA,TRBJ2-1,TRBV6-4,CASSEGLDPYNEQFF,TGTGCCAGCAGTGAGGGGCTAGACCCTTACAATGAGCAGTTCTTC
TRBD1,NA,TRBJ2-2,TRBV19,CASSNPLGTGTPGELFF,TGTGCCAGTAGTAACCCGCTCGGGACAGGGACCCCCGGGGAGCTGTTTTTT
NA,NA,TRBJ1-2,TRBV28,CASTPQARNYGYTF,TGTGCCAGCACCCCGCAGGCCCGAAACTATGGCTACACCTTC
NA,NA,TRBJ2-7,TRBV18,CASSPLRGGEQYF,TGTGCCAGCTCCCCATTGAGGGGGGGCGAGCAGTACTTC
TRBD1,NA,TRBJ2-6,TRBV29-1,CSVEQGTGANVLTF,TGCAGCGTCGAACAGGGGACTGGGGCCAACGTCCTGACTTTC
TRBD1,NA,TRBJ1-5,TRBV5-5,CASSLRQGNNQPQHF,TGTGCCAGCAGCTTAAGACAGGGCAACAATCAGCCCCAGCATTTT
NA,NA,TRBJ2-1,TRBV5-4,CASSYPLSSYNEQFF,TGTGCCAGCAGTTATCCACTGAGCTCCTACAATGAGCAGTTCTTC
TRBD2,once,TRBJ2-7,TRBV28,CASPPASGSKTSYEQYF,TGTGCCAGCCCCCCAGCCAGCGGGAGCAAGACCTCCTACGAGCAGTACTTC
TRBD1,NA,TRBJ1-4,TRBV29-1,CSVGDRGDLGEKLFF,TGCAGCGTTGGGGACAGGGGGGACCTAGGTGAAAAACTGTTTTTT
NA,NA,TRBJ2-7,TRBV6-5,CASSYLGTPYEQYF,TGTGCCAGCAGTTACCTAGGGACACCATACGAGCAGTACTTC
TRBD2,NA,TRBJ2-3,TRBV7-9,CASSPSGSTDTQYF,TGTGCCAGCAGCCCTAGCGGTAGCACAGATACGCAGTATTTT
TRBD1,NA,TRBJ2-5,TRBV6-5,CASSYDGQGARAQYF,TGTGCCAGCAGTTACGATGGACAGGGGGCGCGGGCCCAGTACTTC
TRBD1,once,TRBJ2-5,TRBV7-9,CASSPLPQGRGETQYF,TGTGCCAGCAGCCCGCTCCCACAGGGGCGCGGAGAGACCCAGTACTTC
NA,NA,TRBJ1-1,TRBV6-5,CASSLHRATEAFF,TGTGCCAGCAGCCTACACAGGGCCACTGAAGCTTTCTTT